This TCR beta chain was found in a study of shared clonotypes between healthy human individuals. Overall study context: Each donor contributed plates that comprised three CD4 naive, three CD4 memory, two CD8 naive and one CD8 memory. Regarding the study as a whole: The study found 4.5% to 6% of naive CD4 clonotypes shared across a handful of donors.

As concerns this clone: The antigen remains undetermined.

This table comes from immunoSEQ multiplex PCR, and its TCRdb copy is limited to in-frame clones, with some not included. The sample yields roughly 2 million clones, about 95% seen once. Naive CD8 cells lacked CD45RO and underwent positive selection for CCR7, leaving out terminally differentiated effector memory CD45RA+ cells. Caucasian adults residing in Nashville, Tennessee made up all the donors. Germline lookup yields CDR1 SEHNR and CDR2 FQNEAQ (reference sequence). V was cut by 8 bases and J by 8 bases, with 15 bases left in between. CDR3 length equals 13 residues. The chain combines TRBV7-9 with TRBJ1-4; a possible D gene is TRBD1 (5 bases). This receptor was obtained from a young man in good health. Sequenced: naive CD8+ T cells sorted from blood. CDR3 region: CASSSTEGEKLFF. As DNA, the CDR3 is TGTGCCAGCTCCTCGACAGAGGGAGAAAAACTGTTTTTT.